Each of the 14 T cell receptor beta chains below was sequenced from the same sample in a study of blood T cells in healthy people across ages. The authors ran a second PCR of 7 to 11 cycles using a sample-barcoded 5' primer and a J-beta primer mix. One entry per CDR3 protein results from TCRdb running MiXCR on the 5' RACE reads. This table has around 1,800,000 distinct CDR3 sequences, about two fifths appearing once. Sequenced sample: blood. These receptors all stem from a human donor in good health.

This clonotype was found a few times. V and J are TRBV10-3 and TRBJ1-2; 7 bases map to TRBD1. The CDR3 is made up of 13 amino acids. Losses at the gene ends were 5 bases for V and 5 bases for J; bases not matched to a gene: 5. CDR1 ENHRY and CDR2 SYGVKD come from the germline V gene. The CDR3 spells CAISPDRVYGYTF. The CDR3 bases are TGTGCCATCAGTCCTGACAGGGTATATGGCTACACCTTC.

This clonotype was counted at least ten times. The genes are TRBV6-5 and TRBJ1-4, with 8 bases fitting TRBD1. Germline CDR1 is MNHEY and CDR2 is SVGAGI. J was trimmed by 8 bases and V by 5 bases; bases with no gene match: 7. This CDR3 comprises 14 residues. CDR3 sequence: CASSRDRGSEKLFF. The CDR3, as DNA: TGTGCCAGCAGTCGCGACAGGGGAAGCGAAAAACTGTTTTTT.

The chain is built from TRBV29-1 and TRBJ1-4; the match to TRBD1 covers 7 bases. J lost 0 bases, V lost 7 bases, and 8 bases had no gene match. Germline V gene lookup returns CDR1 SQVTM and CDR2 ANQGSEA. CDR3 size: 15 residues. CDR3 coding DNA: TGCAGCGGGAAACAGGGGAGTGCAACTAATGAAAAACTGTTTTTT. It yields the protein CSGKQGSATNEKLFF.

The V and J genes are TRBV12-3 or TRBV12-4 and TRBJ1-2; D remains unclear. V was cut by 3 bases and J by 5 bases, with 16 bases left in between. The CDR3 totals 15 residues. The CDR3 nucleotides are TGTGCCAGCAGTTTGAGACCTACGGAACGATATGGCTACACCTTC. Translated: CASSLRPTERYGYTF.

This clonotype was detected many times. The chain recombines TRBV6-2 or TRBV6-3 with TRBJ1-1; no clear D. CDR1 is MNHEY and CDR2 is SVGEGT in the germline V gene. The CDR3 length is 13 residues. V lost 3 bases to trimming and J lost 1 base, with 6 bases between them. The CDR3 DNA is TGTGCCAGCAGTTATATCGGGAACACTGAAGCTTTCTTT. It translates to CASSYIGNTEAFF.

The V call is TRBV5-6, the J call TRBJ2-5; 11 bases fit TRBD2. Trimming cost V 3 bases and J 9 bases; bases outside gene matches: 1. The germline V gene encodes CDR1 SGHDT and CDR2 YYEEEE. CDR3 length: 12 residues. The CDR3 region is CASSSGLAAQYF. DNA of the CDR3: TGTGCCAGCAGCTCGGGACTAGCGGCCCAGTACTTC.

V gene TRBV28 combines with J gene TRBJ2-3; the D is unclear. Per the germline V gene, CDR1 is MDHEN and CDR2 is SYDVKM. The CDR3 contains 11 residues. V was clipped by 10 bases and J by 6 bases, with 11 bases between them. DNA for the CDR3: TGTGCCACTGACAAAGTTGATACGCAGTATTTT. Translated: CATDKVDTQYF.

This chain links TRBV10-3 with TRBJ2-5; D unclear. Between the trimmed V and J ends, which lost 3 bases and 5 bases, there was a span of 13 bases. CDR3 size: 14 residues. Germline assignment: CDR1 ENHRY and CDR2 SYGVKD. The CDR3 DNA follows: TGTGCCATCAGTGAAGCTATGGCTTCCGAGACCCAGTACTTC. The encoded protein is CAISEAMASETQYF.

The chain employs TRBV29-1 and TRBJ1-2, with D possibly being TRBD1 (6 bases). This CDR3 has 13 amino acids. The germline CDR1 and CDR2 sequences are SQVTM and ANQGSEA. The V gene lost 4 bases and the J gene lost 5 bases, with 14 bases spanning the gap. For the CDR3, the DNA is TGCAGCGTTGGGGGGGCAGAGGATTATGGCTACACCTTC. This gives the protein CSVGGAEDYGYTF.

This chain connects TRBV29-1 to TRBJ2-2; D is perhaps TRBD1 (5 bases). Trimming removed 4 bases at V and 2 bases at J, with 11 bases between. This CDR3 spans 14 amino acids. The germline gives CDR1 SQVTM, CDR2 ANQGSEA. The CDR3 here is CSVAPTANTGELFF. CDR3 DNA: TGCAGCGTTGCCCCGACAGCCAACACCGGGGAGCTGTTTTTT.

V and J are TRBV28 and TRBJ2-5; D is uncertain. CDR1 MDHEN and CDR2 SYDVKM come from the germline V gene. This CDR3 comprises 14 residues. Trimming shortened V by 5 bases and J by 3 bases, and 13 bases separated the two germline ends. This CDR3 reads CASSLTDGKETQYF. The CDR3 DNA is TGTGCCAGCAGTCTTACGGACGGAAAAGAGACCCAGTACTTC.

This clonotype was detected only a few times. This chain joins TRBV27 and TRBJ2-1; TRBD1 agrees at 9 bases. This CDR3 has 17 amino acids. Germline CDR1 MNHEY, CDR2 SMNVEV (reference sequence). J gave up 8 bases and V 5 bases, and 16 bases lay outside the gene matches. The CDR3 DNA reads as TGTGCCAGCAGTCCGCTTACCGGGACAGGGATAATCGATGAGCAGTTCTTC. This codes for CASSPLTGTGIIDEQFF.

The chain couples TRBV9 to TRBJ1-6; D gene uncertain. The CDR3 extends over 14 amino acids. Germline V CDR1 and CDR2: SGDLS, YYNGEE. The ends were cut back, 1 base at V and 6 bases at J, with 8 bases in the middle. The DNA for the CDR3 is TGTGCCAGCAGCGTATCCGGGTTTAATTCACCCCTCCACTTT. This gives the protein CASSVSGFNSPLHF.

This clonotype was counted between two and nine times. The chain uses TRBV20-1 and TRBJ2-3, with 9 bases matching TRBD2. V gave up 5 bases and J gave up 4 bases; unmatched junction bases: 13. Germline V gene lookup returns CDR1 DFQATT and CDR2 SNEGSKA (reference sequence). The CDR3 is 16 amino acids. The CDR3 coding sequence is TGCAGTGCTCCCTATAGCGGGGGAATGCCCGCAGATACGCAGTATTTT. Translation: CSAPYSGGMPADTQYF.